This TCR beta chain is from a study of blood T cell repertoires in COVID-19. Study details: PBMCs, B-cell-depleted T cells, or T cells provided the cDNA or gDNA that made up the material.

Methods used by the authors: Scientists estimated how many nucleated cells there were by amplifying reference gene primers. Clones were sequenced by immunoSEQ multiplex PCR, and TCRdb holds only the in-frame ones, with some missing. That table gives V, J and clone size, and the DNA gave D and trimming. The table shows some 80,000 clones, with about three quarters occurring only once. Trimming removed 4 bases at V and 5 bases at J, with 22 bases between. Germline assignment: CDR1 SGHRS and CDR2 YFSETQ. CDR3 length: 17 amino acids. The receptor comes from a woman at least 80 years old with active or convalescent COVID-19. This chain uses TRBV5-1 with TRBJ2-1, with a weak D call TRBD2 (6 bases). What was sequenced was peripheral blood. The CDR3 is CASSLPGTPGRHNEQFF. CDR3 in DNA: TGCGCCAGCAGCCTGCCAGGGACGCCGGGGAGGCACAATGAGCAGTTCTTC.